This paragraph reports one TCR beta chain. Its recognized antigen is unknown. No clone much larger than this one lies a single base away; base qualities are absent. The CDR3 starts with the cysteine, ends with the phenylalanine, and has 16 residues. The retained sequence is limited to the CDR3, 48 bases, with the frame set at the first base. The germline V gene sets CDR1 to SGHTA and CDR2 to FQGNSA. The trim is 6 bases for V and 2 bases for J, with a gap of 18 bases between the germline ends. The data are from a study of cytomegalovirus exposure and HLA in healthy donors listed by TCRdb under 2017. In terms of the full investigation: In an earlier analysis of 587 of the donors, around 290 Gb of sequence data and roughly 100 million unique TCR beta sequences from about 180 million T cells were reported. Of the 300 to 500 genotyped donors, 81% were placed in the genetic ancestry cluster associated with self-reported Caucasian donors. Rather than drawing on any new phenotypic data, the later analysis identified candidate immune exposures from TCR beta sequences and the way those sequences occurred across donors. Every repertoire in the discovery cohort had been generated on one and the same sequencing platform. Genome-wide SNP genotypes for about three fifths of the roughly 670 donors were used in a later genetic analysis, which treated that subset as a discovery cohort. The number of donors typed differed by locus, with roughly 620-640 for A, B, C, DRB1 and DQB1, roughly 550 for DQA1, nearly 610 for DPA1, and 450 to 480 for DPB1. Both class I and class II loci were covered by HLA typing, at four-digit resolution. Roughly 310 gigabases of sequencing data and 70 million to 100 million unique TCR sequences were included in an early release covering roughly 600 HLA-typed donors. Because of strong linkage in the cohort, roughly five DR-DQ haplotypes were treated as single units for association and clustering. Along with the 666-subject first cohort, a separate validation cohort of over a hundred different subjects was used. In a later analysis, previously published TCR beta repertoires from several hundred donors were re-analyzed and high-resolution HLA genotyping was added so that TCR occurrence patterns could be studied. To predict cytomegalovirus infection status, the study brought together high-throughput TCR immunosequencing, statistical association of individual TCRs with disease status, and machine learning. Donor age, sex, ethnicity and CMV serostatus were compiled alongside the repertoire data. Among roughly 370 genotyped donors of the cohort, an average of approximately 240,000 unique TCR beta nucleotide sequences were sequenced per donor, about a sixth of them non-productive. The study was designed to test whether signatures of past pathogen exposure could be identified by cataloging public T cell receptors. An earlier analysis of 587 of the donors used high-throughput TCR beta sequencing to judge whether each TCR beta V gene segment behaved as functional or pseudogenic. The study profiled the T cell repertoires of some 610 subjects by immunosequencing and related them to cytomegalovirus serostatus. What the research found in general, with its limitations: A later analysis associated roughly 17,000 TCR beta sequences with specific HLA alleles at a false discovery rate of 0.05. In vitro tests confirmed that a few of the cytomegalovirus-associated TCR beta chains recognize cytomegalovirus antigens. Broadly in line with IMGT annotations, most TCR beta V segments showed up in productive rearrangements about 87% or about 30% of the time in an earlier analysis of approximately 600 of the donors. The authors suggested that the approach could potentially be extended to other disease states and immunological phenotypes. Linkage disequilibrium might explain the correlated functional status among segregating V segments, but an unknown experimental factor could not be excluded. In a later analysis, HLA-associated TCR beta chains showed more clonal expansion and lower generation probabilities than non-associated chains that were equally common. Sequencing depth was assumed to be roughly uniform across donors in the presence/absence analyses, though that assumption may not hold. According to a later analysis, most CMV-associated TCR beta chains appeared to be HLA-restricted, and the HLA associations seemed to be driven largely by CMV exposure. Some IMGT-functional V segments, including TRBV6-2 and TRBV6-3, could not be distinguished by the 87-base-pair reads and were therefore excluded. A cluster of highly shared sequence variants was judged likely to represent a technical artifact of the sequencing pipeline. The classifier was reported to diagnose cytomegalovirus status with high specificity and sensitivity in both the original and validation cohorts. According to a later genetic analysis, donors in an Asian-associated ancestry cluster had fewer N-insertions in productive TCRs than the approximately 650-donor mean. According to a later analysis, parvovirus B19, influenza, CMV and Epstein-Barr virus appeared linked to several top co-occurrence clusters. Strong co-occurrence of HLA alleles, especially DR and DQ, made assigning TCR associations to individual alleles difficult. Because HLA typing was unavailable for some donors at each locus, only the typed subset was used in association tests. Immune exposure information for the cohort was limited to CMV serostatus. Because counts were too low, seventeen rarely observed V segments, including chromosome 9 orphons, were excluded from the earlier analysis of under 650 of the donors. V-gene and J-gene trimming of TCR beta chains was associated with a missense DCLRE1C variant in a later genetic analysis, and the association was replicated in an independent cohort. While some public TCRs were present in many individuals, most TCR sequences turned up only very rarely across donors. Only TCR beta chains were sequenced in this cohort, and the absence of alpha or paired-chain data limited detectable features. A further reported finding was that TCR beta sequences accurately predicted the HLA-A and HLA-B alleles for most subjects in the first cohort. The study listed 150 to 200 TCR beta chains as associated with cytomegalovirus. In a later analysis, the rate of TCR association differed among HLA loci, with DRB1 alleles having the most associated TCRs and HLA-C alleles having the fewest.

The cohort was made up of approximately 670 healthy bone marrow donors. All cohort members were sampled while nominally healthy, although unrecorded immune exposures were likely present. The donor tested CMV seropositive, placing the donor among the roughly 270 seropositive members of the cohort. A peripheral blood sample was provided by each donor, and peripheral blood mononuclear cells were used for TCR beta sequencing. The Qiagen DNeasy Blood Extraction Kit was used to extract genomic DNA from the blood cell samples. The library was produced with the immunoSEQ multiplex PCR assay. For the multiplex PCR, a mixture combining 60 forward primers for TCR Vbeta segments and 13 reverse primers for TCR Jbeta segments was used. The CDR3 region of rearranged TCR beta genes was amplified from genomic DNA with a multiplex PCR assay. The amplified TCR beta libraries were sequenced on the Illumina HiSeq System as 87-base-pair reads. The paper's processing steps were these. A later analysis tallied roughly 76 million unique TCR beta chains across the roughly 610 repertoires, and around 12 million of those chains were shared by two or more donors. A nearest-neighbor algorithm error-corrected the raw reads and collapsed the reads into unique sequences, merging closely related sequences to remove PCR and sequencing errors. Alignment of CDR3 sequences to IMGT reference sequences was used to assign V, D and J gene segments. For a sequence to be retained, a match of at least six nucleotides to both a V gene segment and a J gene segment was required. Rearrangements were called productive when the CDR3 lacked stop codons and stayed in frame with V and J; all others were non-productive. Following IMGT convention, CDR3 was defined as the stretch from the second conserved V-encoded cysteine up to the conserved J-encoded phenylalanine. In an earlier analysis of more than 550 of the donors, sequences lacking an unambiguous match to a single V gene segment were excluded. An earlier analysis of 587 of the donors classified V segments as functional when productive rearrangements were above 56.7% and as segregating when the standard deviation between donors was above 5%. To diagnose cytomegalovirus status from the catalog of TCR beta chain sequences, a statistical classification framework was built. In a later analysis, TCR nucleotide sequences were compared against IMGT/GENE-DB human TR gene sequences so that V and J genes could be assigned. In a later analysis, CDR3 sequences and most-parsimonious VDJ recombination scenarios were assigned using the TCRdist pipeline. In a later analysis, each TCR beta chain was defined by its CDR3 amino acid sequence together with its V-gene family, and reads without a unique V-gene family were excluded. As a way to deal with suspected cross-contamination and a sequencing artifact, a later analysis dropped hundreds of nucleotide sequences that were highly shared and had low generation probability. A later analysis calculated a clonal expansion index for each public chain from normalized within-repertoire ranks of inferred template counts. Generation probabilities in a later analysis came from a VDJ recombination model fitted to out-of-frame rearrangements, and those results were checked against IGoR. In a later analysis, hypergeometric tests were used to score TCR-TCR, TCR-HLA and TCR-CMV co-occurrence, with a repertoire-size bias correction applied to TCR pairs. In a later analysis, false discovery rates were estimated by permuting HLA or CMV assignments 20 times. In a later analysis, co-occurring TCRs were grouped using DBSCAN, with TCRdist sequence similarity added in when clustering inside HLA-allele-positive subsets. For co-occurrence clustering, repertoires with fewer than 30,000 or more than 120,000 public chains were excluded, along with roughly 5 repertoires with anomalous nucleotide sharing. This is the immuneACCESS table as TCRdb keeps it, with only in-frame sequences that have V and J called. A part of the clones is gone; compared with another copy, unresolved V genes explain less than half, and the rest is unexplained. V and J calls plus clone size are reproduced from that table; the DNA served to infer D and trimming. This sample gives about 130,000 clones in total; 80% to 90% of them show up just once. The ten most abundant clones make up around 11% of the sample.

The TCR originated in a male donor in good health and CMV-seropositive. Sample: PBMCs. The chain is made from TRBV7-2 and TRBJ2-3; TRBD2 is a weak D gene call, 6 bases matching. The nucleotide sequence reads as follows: TGTGCCAGCAGACCCCGTCAAACGGGGGACACAGATACGCAGTATTTT. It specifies CASRPRQTGDTDTQYF.